A selection of T cell receptor beta chains follows, all from one sample in a study of blood T cell repertoires in COVID-19. This table comes from immunoSEQ multiplex PCR, and its TCRdb copy is limited to in-frame clones, with some not included. Altogether approximately 47,000 clones are present, under 90% being singletons, with the ten largest covering around 10%. Sequencing input: peripheral blood. The receptor set was obtained from a man aged 60-69 years with acute or convalescent COVID-19. Both conserved end residues are part of each CDR3. D genes are given only for firm matches. The size field is filled for only some rows; it gives once, few, many or a size class.

CAWSVAGYYGYTF,TGTGCCTGGAGTGTAGCGGGGTACTATGGCTACACCTTC,TRBV30,TRBJ1-2,NA,NA
CASSLGGSGNQPQHF,TGCGCCAGCAGCTTGGGAGGGTCGGGCAATCAGCCCCAGCATTTT,TRBV5-1,TRBJ1-5,few,NA
CASSRDTGSYNEQFF,TGTGCCAGCAGCCGGGACACGGGCTCCTACAATGAGCAGTTCTTC,TRBV7-9,TRBJ2-1,NA,NA
CASSQGQGNTEAFF,TGTGCCAGCAGTCAGGGACAGGGGAACACTGAAGCTTTCTTT,TRBV6-5,TRBJ1-1,NA,TRBD1
CSVEGVAGQGARTDTQYF,TGCAGCGTTGAAGGGGTGGCGGGACAGGGGGCTCGGACAGATACGCAGTATTTT,TRBV29-1,TRBJ2-3,NA,TRBD1
CASSLGGRTGAGETQYF,TGCGCCAGCAGCTTGGGGGGCCGGACAGGGGCCGGGGAGACCCAGTACTTC,TRBV5-1,TRBJ2-5,few,TRBD1
CASSFYGETQYF,TGTGCCAGCAGTTTTTACGGAGAGACCCAGTACTTC,TRBV12-3/TRBV12-4,TRBJ2-5,NA,NA
CAISPQGASNQPQHF,TGTGCCATCAGCCCACAGGGGGCTAGCAATCAGCCCCAGCATTTT,TRBV10-3,TRBJ1-5,NA,TRBD1
CASSYPTGYGYTF,TGTGCCAGCAGTTACCCCACAGGATATGGCTACACCTTC,TRBV6-5,TRBJ1-2,NA,NA
CASSFHPSNQPQHF,TGTGCCAGCAGCTTCCATCCTAGCAATCAGCCCCAGCATTTT,TRBV5-6,TRBJ1-5,NA,NA
CAWSAAGGFGNTIYF,TGTGCCTGGAGTGCGGCAGGGGGCTTTGGAAACACCATATATTTT,TRBV30,TRBJ1-3,NA,TRBD1
CASSASSGTGGGYTF,TGTGCCAGCAGCGCCTCTTCGGGGACAGGGGGAGGCTACACCTTC,TRBV7-9,TRBJ1-2,NA,TRBD1
CATQDKSLYGYTF,TGTGCCACCCAAGACAAGTCCCTCTATGGCTACACCTTC,TRBV11-1,TRBJ1-2,NA,NA
CASSQSGQGINQPQHF,TGCGCCAGCAGCCAATCTGGACAGGGAATCAATCAGCCCCAGCATTTT,TRBV4-1,TRBJ1-5,NA,TRBD1
CASSQDGTVQGGGQFF,TGCGCCAGCAGCCAAGATGGGACGGTCCAAGGGGGTGGGCAGTTCTTC,TRBV4-3,TRBJ2-1,NA,NA
CAWNQGYNEQFF,TGTGCCTGGAACCAGGGGTACAATGAGCAGTTCTTC,TRBV30,TRBJ2-1,NA,NA
CATSEPDRGAEAFF,TGTGCCACCAGTGAACCGGACAGGGGAGCTGAAGCTTTCTTT,TRBV24-1,TRBJ1-1,NA,TRBD1
CASSVDSTNYGYTF,TGTGCCAGCAGCGTAGACAGCACTAACTATGGCTACACCTTC,TRBV9,TRBJ1-2,once,NA
CASSRRGTGNEAFF,TGTGCCAGTAGTAGAAGGGGCACAGGTAATGAAGCTTTCTTT,TRBV19,TRBJ1-1,NA,NA
CASSFLAGSNTGELFF,TGTGCCAGCAGCTTTTTGGCAGGGTCGAACACCGGGGAGCTGTTTTTT,TRBV7-8,TRBJ2-2,NA,NA
CAWSPTGSEQYF,TGTGCCTGGAGCCCGACAGGATCCGAGCAGTACTTC,TRBV30,TRBJ2-7,NA,NA
CSFKTGGDGYTF,TGCAGCTTTAAAACAGGGGGCGATGGCTACACCTTC,TRBV29-1,TRBJ1-2,NA,TRBD1
CASSDPRTGGNYEQYF,TGTGCCAGCAGTGACCCTCGGACAGGGGGCAACTACGAGCAGTACTTC,TRBV6-1,TRBJ2-7,NA,TRBD1
CASSPGTDYNSPLHF,TGTGCCAGCAGCCCTGGGACTGACTATAATTCACCCCTCCACTTT,TRBV7-3,TRBJ1-6,NA,NA
CASSGQEAYGYTF,TGTGCCAGCTCAGGACAGGAAGCCTATGGCTACACCTTC,TRBV18,TRBJ1-2,NA,TRBD1
CASSYHTNANYGYTF,TGTGCCAGCAGTTACCATACAAACGCTAACTATGGCTACACCTTC,TRBV6-5,TRBJ1-2,NA,NA
CASSYPGQGLAGGQFF,TGTGCCAGCAGCTACCCGGGACAGGGACTAGCGGGGGGGCAATTCTTC,TRBV11-2,TRBJ2-1,NA,TRBD2
CASSLSGQGTHEQYF,TGTGCCAGCAGCTTATCGGGACAGGGAACCCACGAGCAGTACTTC,TRBV7-2,TRBJ2-7,NA,TRBD1
CASSRDRGPPGNTIYF,TGCGCCAGCAGCCGAGACAGGGGGCCTCCTGGAAACACCATATATTTT,TRBV4-1,TRBJ1-3,NA,TRBD1
CASSDFYYEQYF,TGTGCCAGCAGTGACTTTTACTACGAGCAGTACTTC,TRBV6-4,TRBJ2-7,NA,NA
CASSVLAGTPDTGELFF,TGTGCCAGCAGCGTTTTAGCCGGGACACCGGACACCGGGGAGCTGTTTTTT,TRBV9,TRBJ2-2,NA,NA